The 11 T cell receptor beta chains reported below all come from one sample, sequenced in a study of T cell changes during pregnancy in multiple sclerosis. Repertoires were generated with immunoSEQ multiplex PCR, while TCRdb's copy carries only in-frame clones and drops some. The table has tens of thousands of clones, roughly 91% seen once. Sequenced here: CD4+ T cells from peripheral blood mononuclear cells, sampled in the first trimester of pregnancy. The source is a female donor with multiple sclerosis, enrolled in a pregnancy study.

The rearrangement joins TRBV11-2 to TRBJ1-4; D is ambiguous. V shed 3 bases and J shed 8 bases, with 16 bases lying between them. The CDR3 extends over 15 amino acids. The germline gives CDR1 SGHAT, CDR2 FQNNGV. The DNA for the CDR3 is TGTGCCAGCAGCTTCGTGTCGGCCATCGGGGAAAAACTGTTTTTT. Residues: CASSFVSAIGEKLFF.

The CDR3 region has the DNA TGTGCCAGCAGCTTGGCCGGGACTAGCCACAATGAGCAGTTCTTC. Translating gives CASSLAGTSHNEQFF. V and J are TRBV5-6 and TRBJ2-1; 9 nucleotides match TRBD2. Losses at the gene ends were 0 bases for V and 5 bases for J; bases not matched to a gene: 3. CDR1 SGHDT and CDR2 YYEEEE come from the germline V gene. This CDR3 has 15 residues. Full variable domain (rest looked up from reference TRBV5-6 and TRBJ2-1): DAGVTQSPTHLIKTRGQQVTLRCSPKSGHDTVSWYQQALGQGPQFIFQYYEEEERQRGNFPDRFSGHQFPNYSSELNVNALLLGDSALYLCASSLAGTSHNEQFFGPGTRLTVL.

This clone was detected once. DNA of the CDR3: TGTGCCAGCAGTGGCGGAGAACTCACAGATACGCAGTATTTT. Protein product: CASSGGELTDTQYF. This sequence joins TRBV9 and TRBJ2-3, with D hard to call. The CDR3 is 14 residues long. CDR1 and CDR2 from the germline V gene are SGDLS and YYNGEE. The V gene lost 5 bases and the J gene lost 2 bases, with 12 bases spanning the gap.

In DNA form, the CDR3 reads TGTGCCAGCAGTTACTCGAGTCTTGCAAACACTGAAGCTTTCTTT. Protein product: CASSYSSLANTEAFF. This sequence joins TRBV6-5 and TRBJ1-1; D gene ambiguous. This CDR3 is built from 15 residues. Germline V gene data show CDR1 as MNHEY and CDR2 as SVGAGI. V gave up 0 bases and J gave up 2 bases, with 10 bases separating them.

By share of the sample, this clone is medium-sized. The chain is built from TRBV11-1 and TRBJ1-3; 7 nucleotides match TRBD1. Germline V gene lookup returns CDR1 SGHAT and CDR2 FQDESV (reference sequence). The junction had 7 bases not matched to a gene; V was cut back by 5 bases and J by 0 bases. The CDR3 spans 16 residues. The CDR3 sequence is CASSEGDRSSGNTIYF. The CDR3 bases are TGTGCCAGCAGCGAGGGGGACAGATCCTCTGGAAACACCATATATTTT. Complete variable domain (other parts from reference TRBV11-1 and TRBJ1-3): EAEVAQSPRYKITEKSQAVAFWCDPISGHATLYWYRQILGQGPELLVQFQDESVVDDSQLPKDRFSAERLKGVDSTLKIQPAELGDSAMYLCASSEGDRSSGNTIYFGEGSWLTVV.

The chain carries TRBV19 and TRBJ2-6, with 9 nucleotides matching TRBD1. CDR1 and CDR2 from the germline V gene are LNHDA and SQIVND (reference sequence). V gave up 6 bases and J gave up 2 bases; unmatched junction bases: 17. The CDR3 sequence is 20 residues long. The CDR3 DNA sequence: TGTGCCAGTAGCCCCAGGGTGAGGGGGACAGGGAGTCCTGGGGCCAACGTCCTGACTTTC. Residues: CASSPRVRGTGSPGANVLTF.

This clone was detected only once. The V call is TRBV19, the J call TRBJ1-5; 7 bases map to TRBD1. CDR3 length equals 16 residues. With 6 bases clipped from V and 0 bases from J, the junction kept 8 bases outside the gene matches. Germline V gives CDR1 LNHDA, CDR2 SQIVND (reference sequence). CDR3 DNA: TGTGCCAGTAGCGAGACAGGGTTTAATAGCAATCAGCCCCAGCATTTT. Translating gives CASSETGFNSNQPQHF. The whole variable domain, remainder taken from reference TRBV19 and TRBJ1-5, is DGGITQSPKYLFRKEGQNVTLSCEQNLNHDAMYWYRQDPGQGLRLIYYSQIVNDFQKGDIAEGYSVSREKKESFPLTVTSAQKNPTAFYLCASSETGFNSNQPQHFGDGTRLSIL.

CDR3 amino acids: CASAPRGEDQPQHF. The CDR3 coding sequence is TGTGCCAGCGCCCCCCGAGGCGAGGATCAGCCCCAGCATTTT. J is TRBJ1-5 and V is TRBV27; no definite D call. CDR3 length: 14 residues. Trimming left V 8 bases short and J 5 bases short, with 16 bases between. Germline CDR1 is MNHEY and CDR2 is SMNVEV (reference sequence).

V and J are TRBV7-3 and TRBJ2-2, with D perhaps TRBD1 (5 bases). Germline lookup yields CDR1 SGHTA and CDR2 FQGTGA. CDR3 size: 16 residues. The ends were cut back, 2 bases at V and 1 base at J, with 11 bases in the middle. This chain's CDR3 is CASSLGAGRNTGELFF. The CDR3 DNA reads TGTGCCAGCAGCTTAGGTGCAGGGCGGAACACCGGGGAGCTGTTTTTT.

The rearrangement uses TRBV10-3 and TRBJ1-4; possibly TRBD1 for D (5 bases). Deletions cut 0 bases from V and 3 bases from J, with 14 bases between. The CDR3 is made up of 17 amino acids. Germline V gene lookup returns CDR1 ENHRY and CDR2 SYGVKD. CDR3 sequence: CAISESTFRGANEKLFF. CDR3 nucleotide sequence: TGTGCCATCAGTGAGTCGACATTCCGGGGGGCTAATGAAAAACTGTTTTTT.

This clone was observed a single time. The V call is TRBV9, the J call TRBJ2-3; unclear D gene. The CDR3 consists of 14 residues. From germline, CDR1 is SGDLS and CDR2 YYNGEE. Deletions cut 4 bases from V and 0 bases from J, with 9 bases between. The CDR3 loop is CASSLTTSTDTQYF. CDR3 DNA sequence: TGTGCCAGCAGCTTAACCACTAGCACAGATACGCAGTATTTT.